This T cell receptor (beta chain) was recovered during a study of blood T cell repertoires in COVID-19 (dated by TCRdb to about 2020). Background for the entire study: Samples from collaborators originated in the United States, Italy and Spain and spanned both the acute and convalescent phases of COVID-19. The prospective study material was composed of cDNA or gDNA derived from T cells, B-cell-depleted T cells, or PBMCs. The dataset comprised deeply sampled blood TCRbeta repertoires from subjects exposed to, actively infected with, or recovered from COVID-19. The repertoires were released in a freely available public database intended as a resource for research on the immune response to SARS-CoV-2. The samples were drawn from two sources: the first 160 participants of the ongoing ImmuneRACE study, and over 950 subjects contributed by 6 global collaborators. Nearly every sample came with metadata listing a de-identified subject ID, COVID-19 status, age in years and sex. HLA class I and class II types, where available, came from metadata supplied by the sample provider rather than from assay-based typing.

The investigation overall reported the following: Clinical and demographic metadata were provided uncurated, with the amount varying by source and participant.

This clone was counted a single time. Its antigen is still unknown. Per-nucleotide qualities are absent, and no much larger clonotype sits a single base away. Looking up the germline V gene (reference sequence) yields CDR1 GTSNPN and CDR2 SVGIG. The germline V end is reduced by 2 bases and the J end by 12 bases; junction bases left unmatched: 11. CDR3 length: 14 amino acids, cysteine to phenylalanine. Only the CDR3 DNA is retained, 42 bases long and in frame from the first base. Collaborating institutions collected whole blood in K2EDTA tubes following their own protocols. For TCRbeta analysis, collaborators shipped samples in one of three forms: frozen whole blood, isolated PBMCs, or DNA extracted from either of those sample types. TCRbeta CDR3 regions were amplified from genomic DNA by means of the immunoSEQ Assay, a bias-controlled multiplex PCR. As for the original processing: The number of nucleated cells in each sample was estimated from the amplification of reference gene primers within the assay. Sequence reads were collapsed and filtered to measure the absolute abundance of every unique TCRbeta CDR3 rearrangement. For each sample, productive Simpson clonality was calculated as the square root of Simpson's diversity index over productive rearrangements. TCRdb obtained this table from immuneACCESS and retained in-frame rearrangements with V and J assigned. These tables miss some clones; where compared with another copy, unresolved V genes account for less than half of the shortfall, and the remainder is unexplained. The V and J calls and clone size are taken from that table; D and trimming were inferred from the DNA. This sample is represented by over 400,000 clones; 70% to 90% of them were singletons. Jointly, the top ten make up approximately 2.9% of the sample.

Sequencing was carried out using peripheral blood. In this chain, TRBV30 is recombined with TRBJ2-7; 12 junctional bases match TRBD1. This TCR was recovered from a human donor in a cohort sampled during active COVID-19. The nucleotides are TGTGCCTGGAGTTCCGGGACAGGGGGCGCTGCCCTGTACTTC. It encodes CAWSSGTGGAALYF.